This TCR beta chain was obtained from a study of beta chain features in type 1 diabetes. Whole-study findings and limits: The study left unresolved whether HLA type influences TCRB rearrangement.

The V end was cut by 0 bases, the J end by 0 bases, with 10 bases between. The germline V gene has CDR1 SGHDT and CDR2 YYEEEE. There are 16 residues in the CDR3. Comments on this clone: Its antigen is still unknown.

Every donor had blood drawn once into heparin, 100 to 150 mL on average. Researchers reported sorting CD4+ naive, central memory, regulatory and stem cell-like memory cells via CD45RO/CCR7/CD25/CD127/CD95/CD27. Of the isolated RNA, all was reverse transcribed, and so the sequenced material was expressed TCRB transcripts. Generated by immunoSEQ multiplex PCR, the TCRdb table keeps only in-frame clones and is missing some. Of under 900,000 clones in the sample, about a sixth were seen once. The rearrangement links TRBV5-6 to TRBJ1-5; the D is unclear. Input material: naive CD4+ T cells from blood. This clonotype was obtained from a woman in her late teens or twenties in good health. The CDR3 spells CASSLGGANSNQPQHF. The CDR3 nucleotides read TGTGCCAGCAGCTTGGGGGGAGCCAATAGCAATCAGCCCCAGCATTTT.